The 22 T cell receptor beta chains below all came from one sample that was sequenced in a study of blood T cell repertoires in COVID-19. Clones were read by immunoSEQ multiplex PCR, and TCRdb kept only the in-frame ones, dropping some. This table has 430,000 or so clones, 70% to 90% appearing once. The sequenced sample was peripheral blood. All receptors come from a man aged 18 to 29 with COVID-19, enrolled during active disease.

The chain carries TRBV6-5 and TRBJ1-5, with 8 bases fitting TRBD1. The CDR3 length is 13 residues. The V gene's germline CDR1 is MNHEY and CDR2 SVGAGI. V was pared by 10 bases and J by 3 bases, with 5 bases of the junction left unmatched. CDR3 region: CATRTGNNQPQHF. The DNA for the CDR3 is TGTGCCACCAGGACAGGGAACAATCAGCCCCAGCATTTT.

The V gene is TRBV5-4, the J gene TRBJ2-3, with D perhaps TRBD2 (5 bases). CDR1 is SGHNT, CDR2 YYREEE, per germline (reference sequence). Trimming stripped 3 bases from V and 7 bases from J, with 15 bases between. CDR3 length: 14 amino acids. CDR3 region: CASSSHPEGNTQYF. CDR3 bases: TGTGCCAGCAGCTCCCACCCAGAGGGAAATACGCAGTATTTT.

The chain is built from TRBV6-5 and TRBJ2-5; 7 positions match TRBD1. The ends lost 9 bases at V and 1 base at J; junction bases unmatched: 5. CDR3 size: 13 residues. Germline lookup yields CDR1 MNHEY and CDR2 SVGAGI. CDR3 DNA: TGTGCCAGTGGGGGACAGATCCAAGAGACCCAGTACTTC. Its translation: CASGGQIQETQYF.

J is TRBJ2-7 and V is TRBV7-2; 9 nucleotides agree with TRBD2. J lost 7 bases, V lost 3 bases, and 22 bases had no gene match. In germline, CDR1 is SGHTA, CDR2 FQGNSA. The CDR3 loop spans 19 amino acids. The DNA for the CDR3 is TGTGCCAGCAGCTTTCAAGTATTAACTAGCGGGTTAGCCCGGAGGGAGCAGTACTTC. Protein sequence: CASSFQVLTSGLARREQYF.

CDR3 sequence reads: CASGLPPGQRHNEQFF. The CDR3 DNA follows: TGTGCTAGTGGTTTGCCTCCGGGACAGAGACACAATGAGCAGTTCTTC. The chain is built from TRBV12-5 and TRBJ2-1; 7 bases map to TRBD1. The germline V gene encodes CDR1 LGHNT and CDR2 FRNRAP. The CDR3 spans 16 residues. The V segment lost 2 bases and the J segment 5 bases; nucleotides outside the gene matches: 9. The full variable domain, in which reference TRBV12-5 and TRBJ2-1 provide the parts outside the CDR3, is DARVTQTPRHKVTEMGQEVTMRCQPILGHNTVFWYRQTMMQGLELLAYFRNRAPLDDSGMPKDRFSAEMPDATLATLKIQPSEPRDSAVYFCASGLPPGQRHNEQFFGPGTRLTVL.

The chain combines TRBV3-1 (or the pseudogene TRBV3-2) with TRBJ2-2; the match to TRBD2 covers 9 bases. The germline V gene encodes CDR1 LGHDT and CDR2 YNNKEL (reference sequence). The V segment lost 6 bases and the J segment 6 bases; nucleotides outside the gene matches: 8. The CDR3 extends over 15 amino acids. CDR3 nucleotide sequence: TGTGCCAGCAGGCGGGGACTAGCAAGTTCCGGGGAGCTGTTTTTT. This sequence encodes CASRRGLASSGELFF.

This clone was detected only once. The J gene is TRBJ2-5, the V gene TRBV9; D may be TRBD2 (7 bases). The CDR3 is made up of 15 amino acids. Germline loops: CDR1 SGDLS, CDR2 YYNGEE. The V end lost 3 bases, the J end lost 2 bases, and 14 bases lay between the germline ends. CDR3 nucleotides: TGTGCCAGCAGCGCGGGGGGCCTGAAACAAGAGACCCAGTACTTC. It codes for CASSAGGLKQETQYF.

The chain uses TRBV7-2 and TRBJ1-6; a possible D gene is TRBD1 (5 bases). The CDR3 spans 13 residues. Germline V lookup: CDR1 SGHTA, CDR2 FQGNSA. V lost 10 bases to trimming and J lost 10 bases, with 17 bases between them. The DNA of the CDR3 is TGTGCCACGTCGCTGGGGCGTAACTCACCCCTCCACTTT. Protein: CATSLGRNSPLHF.

V is TRBV5-6 and J is TRBJ1-1, with 11 bases fitting TRBD1. In germline, CDR1 is SGHDT, CDR2 YYEEEE. The junction had 0 bases not matched to a gene; V was cut back by 3 bases and J by 5 bases. This CDR3 region has 13 residues. The DNA for the CDR3 is TGTGCCAGCAGCTGGGACAGGGGGACTGAAGCTTTCTTT. It encodes CASSWDRGTEAFF.

This clone turned up a few times. This chain joins TRBV30 and TRBJ1-2; 7 bases match TRBD1. Germline CDR1 reads GTSNPN; CDR2 reads SVGIG (reference sequence). The V gene end was trimmed by 5 bases and the J gene end by 3 bases; junction bases not matched to a gene: 9. The CDR3 is 14 residues long. As DNA, the CDR3 is TGTGCCTGGGGCCGGGGACAGCCATACTATGGCTACACCTTC. Amino acids: CAWGRGQPYYGYTF. Combining the CDR3 with reference TRBV30 and TRBJ1-2 gives the whole variable domain SQTIHQWPATLVQPVGSPLSLECTVEGTSNPNLYWYRQAAGRGLQLLFYSVGIGQISSEVPQNLSASRPQDRQFILSSKKLLLSDSGFYLCAWGRGQPYYGYTFGSGTRLTVV.

This clone was detected a few times. The J gene is TRBJ2-7, the V gene TRBV24-1; the D gene is possibly TRBD1 (5 bases). The V and J ends lost 5 bases and 3 bases respectively, with 10 bases between them. The CDR3 sequence is 13 residues long. From germline, CDR1 is KGHDR and CDR2 SFDVKD. CDR3 nucleotides: TGTGCCACCAGTGCTCACAGGAGCTACGAGCAGTACTTC. Amino acids: CATSAHRSYEQYF.

The rearrangement links TRBV30 to TRBJ2-5; 12 positions agree with TRBD2. Germline V gives CDR1 GTSNPN, CDR2 SVGIG (reference sequence). J gave up 5 bases and V 2 bases, and 6 bases lay outside the gene matches. The CDR3 extends over 15 amino acids. The CDR3, as DNA: TGTGCCTGGAGTAATCGACTAGCGGGAGAGGAGACCCAGTACTTC. This codes for CAWSNRLAGEETQYF.

This chain connects TRBV19 to TRBJ1-2; perhaps TRBD1 as D (6 bases). V was pared by 4 bases and J by 1 base, with 10 bases between. Per germline, CDR1 LNHDA and CDR2 SQIVND (reference sequence). This CDR3 has 14 residues. The CDR3 DNA sequence: TGTGCCAGTAGTACTGGGGGCAGTAACTATGGCTACACCTTC. Translated, it gives CASSTGGSNYGYTF.

This clone was counted between two and nine times. V is TRBV27 and J is TRBJ2-3; the D gene is possibly TRBD1 (5 bases). Germline CDR1 MNHEY, CDR2 SMNVEV (reference sequence). V was shortened by 3 bases and J by 0 bases, with 7 bases between the two germline ends. The CDR3 totals 14 residues. DNA for the CDR3: TGTGCCAGCAGTTTTAGGGGAAGCACAGATACGCAGTATTTT. This translates into CASSFRGSTDTQYF.

A single count supports this clone. This chain uses TRBV4-1 with TRBJ1-1, with D tentatively TRBD1 (5 bases). The CDR3 loop spans 15 amino acids. In germline, CDR1 is MGHRA, CDR2 YSYEKL. Trimming removed 4 bases from V and 14 bases from J, with 26 bases in between. CDR3 protein: CASSPGGKGMYSGFF. The CDR3 DNA reads TGCGCCAGCAGCCCGGGGGGGAAGGGGATGTATTCGGGCTTCTTT.

The rearrangement joins TRBV19 to TRBJ1-1, with D perhaps matching TRBD1 (6 bases). Germline loops: CDR1 LNHDA, CDR2 SQIVND (reference sequence). The CDR3 runs 14 residues. Trimming took off 6 bases at V and 0 bases at J, with 11 bases between the two ends. CDR3 loop: CASRQGWMNTEAFF. The DNA for the CDR3 is TGTGCCAGTAGACAGGGTTGGATGAACACTGAAGCTTTCTTT.

V gene TRBV7-6 combines with J gene TRBJ2-1; TRBD1 matches 10 bases. With 4 bases clipped from V and 5 bases from J, the junction kept 5 bases outside the gene matches. From germline, CDR1 is SGHVS and CDR2 FNYEAQ. The CDR3 spans 15 residues. The CDR3 nucleotides are TGTGCCAGCAGCTCCACCGGGACAGGGGACAATGAGCAGTTCTTC. Protein: CASSSTGTGDNEQFF.

This sequence joins TRBV18 and TRBJ2-1, with D possibly TRBD1 on 6 matching bases. Trimming pared 1 base from V and 6 bases from J, leaving 16 bases between. Germline loops: CDR1 KGHSH, CDR2 LQKENI. The CDR3 spans 16 residues. The DNA for the CDR3 is TGTGCCAGCTCACCACTTGGGACCCCCAGGGGCAATGAGCAGTTCTTC. Translation: CASSPLGTPRGNEQFF.

V and J are TRBV24-1 and TRBJ1-6; D may be TRBD1 (6 bases). Germline V CDR1 and CDR2: KGHDR, SFDVKD. CDR3 length equals 13 residues. Trimming stripped 8 bases from V and 10 bases from J, with 14 bases between. CDR3 sequence reads: CATTPQGISPLHF. CDR3 nucleotide sequence: TGTGCCACCACTCCCCAGGGGATATCACCCCTCCACTTT.

Written as DNA, the CDR3 is TGTGCCAGCTCACCTGGTCATGGAGGGATTCAGTACTTC. Translated: CASSPGHGGIQYF. The J gene is TRBJ2-4, the V gene TRBV18; perhaps TRBD2 as D (6 bases). Germline-derived CDR1 and CDR2 are KGHSH and LQKENI. V lost 3 bases to trimming and J lost 10 bases, with 13 bases between them. CDR3 size: 13 residues.

This rearrangement joins TRBV7-8 to TRBJ2-6; D is uncertain. Deletions cut 4 bases from V and 4 bases from J, with 8 bases between. The germline gives CDR1 SGHVS, CDR2 FQNEAQ. This CDR3 has 14 amino acids. Here the CDR3 reads CASSSVRGANVLTF. CDR3 DNA sequence: TGTGCCAGCAGCTCAGTGAGGGGGGCCAACGTCCTGACTTTC. Full variable domain (outside the CDR3, taken from reference TRBV7-8 and TRBJ2-6): GAGVSQSPRYKVAKRGQDVALRCDPISGHVSLFWYQQALGQGPEFLTYFQNEAQLDKSGLPSDRFFAERPEGSVSTLKIQRTQQEDSAVYLCASSSVRGANVLTFGAGSRLTVL.

CDR3 sequence: CASSVGGIGNTEAFF. The CDR3, as DNA: TGTGCCAGCAGCGTAGGAGGTATCGGGAACACTGAAGCTTTCTTT. The J gene is TRBJ1-1, the V gene TRBV9; D unclear. Trimming shortened V by 0 bases and J by 1 base, and 10 bases separated the two germline ends. The CDR3 loop spans 15 amino acids. Germline-derived CDR1 and CDR2 are SGDLS and YYNGEE.